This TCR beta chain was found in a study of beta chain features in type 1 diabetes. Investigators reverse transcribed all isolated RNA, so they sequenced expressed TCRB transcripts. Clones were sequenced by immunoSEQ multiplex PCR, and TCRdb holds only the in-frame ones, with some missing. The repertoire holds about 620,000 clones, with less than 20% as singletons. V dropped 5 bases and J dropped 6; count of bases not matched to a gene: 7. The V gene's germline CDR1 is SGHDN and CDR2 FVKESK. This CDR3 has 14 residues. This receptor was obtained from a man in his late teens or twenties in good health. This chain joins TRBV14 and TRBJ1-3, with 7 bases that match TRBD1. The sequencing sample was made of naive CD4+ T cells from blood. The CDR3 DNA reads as TGTGCCAGCAGCGCCGGGACAGTGGTAAACACCATATATTTT. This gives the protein CASSAGTVVNTIYF.